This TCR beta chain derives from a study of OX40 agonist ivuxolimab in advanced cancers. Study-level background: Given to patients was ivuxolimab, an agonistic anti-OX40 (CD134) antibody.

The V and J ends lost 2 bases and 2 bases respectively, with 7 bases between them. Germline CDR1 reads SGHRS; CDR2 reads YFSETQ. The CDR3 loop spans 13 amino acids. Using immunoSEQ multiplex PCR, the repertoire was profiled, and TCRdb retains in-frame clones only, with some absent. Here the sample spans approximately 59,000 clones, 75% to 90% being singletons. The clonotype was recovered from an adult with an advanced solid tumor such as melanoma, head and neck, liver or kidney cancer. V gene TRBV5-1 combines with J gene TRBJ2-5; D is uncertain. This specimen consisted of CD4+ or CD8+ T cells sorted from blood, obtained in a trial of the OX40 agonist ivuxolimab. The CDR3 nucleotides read TGCGCCAGCAGCTTTTTACAGCAAGAGACCCAGTACTTC. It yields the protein CASSFLQQETQYF.